A single sample is the source of the 27 T cell receptor beta chains below, sequenced in a study of T-cell reconstitution after alpha-beta-depleted transplantation in children. Unique molecular identifiers were built into the TCRbeta library. TCRdb fed the PCR reads into MiXCR, producing one record per CDR3 protein. The sample records around 490,000 distinct CDR3 sequences, about an eighth being singletons. The sample consisted of PBMCs, mostly from graft donor cells, taken 180 days after TCRalphabeta/CD19-depleted stem cell transplant. Receptor source: a female patient between 2 and 15 years old who had a stem cell transplant for aplastic anemia, so the T cells may come from the graft donor.

This clonotype was seen ten or more times. The J gene is TRBJ2-5, the V gene TRBV18, with no clear D. The V and J ends lost 1 base and 3 bases respectively, with 0 bases between them. The germline gives CDR1 KGHSH, CDR2 LQKENI. The CDR3 spans 11 residues. The CDR3 DNA reads as TGTGCCAGCTCACCACAAGAGACCCAGTACTTC. Protein product: CASSPQETQYF. The full variable domain, its missing parts supplied by reference TRBV18 and TRBJ2-5, is NAGVMQNPRHLVRRRGQEARLRCSPMKGHSHVYWYRQLPEEGLKFMVYLQKENIIDESGMPKERFSAEFPKEGPSILRIQQVVRGDSAAYFCASSPQETQYFGPGTRLLVL.

This clonotype was observed a few times. This CDR3 is CASSLLVGGEQYF. CDR3 in DNA: TGTGCCAGCAGTTTACTCGTGGGGGGCGAGCAGTACTTC. This chain connects TRBV27 to TRBJ2-7; D perhaps matches TRBD2 (6 bases). This CDR3 is built from 13 residues. CDR1 is MNHEY, CDR2 SMNVEV, per germline (reference sequence). V lost 2 bases to trimming and J lost 6 bases, with 11 bases between them.

V is TRBV7-6 and J is TRBJ2-3; D might be TRBD2 (6 bases). CDR3 length equals 15 residues. Trimming pared 1 base from V and 7 bases from J, leaving 15 bases between. Germline CDR1 and CDR2: SGHVS and FNYEAQ. This CDR3 reads CASSLGGRERNTQYF. The DNA for the CDR3 is TGTGCCAGCAGCTTAGGTGGCCGGGAGAGGAATACGCAGTATTTT.

The sample holds many counts of this clonotype. The J gene is TRBJ2-3, the V gene TRBV6-5; D is uncertain. The CDR3 contains 14 residues. From germline, CDR1 is MNHEY and CDR2 SVGAGI. Trimming shortened V by 7 bases and J by 1 base, and 12 bases separated the two germline ends. DNA for the CDR3: TGTGCCAGCAAAAGAACCAGCGGCACAGATACGCAGTATTTT. Protein: CASKRTSGTDTQYF.

A few counts support this clonotype. This sequence joins TRBV12-3 or TRBV12-4 and TRBJ1-5; tentative D call: TRBD1 (5 bases). The CDR3 sequence is 13 residues long. Between the trimmed V and J ends, which lost 7 bases and 4 bases, there was a span of 11 bases. CDR3: CASTGDGNQPQHF. In DNA form, the CDR3 reads TGTGCCAGCACCGGGGACGGTAATCAGCCCCAGCATTTT.

Here the CDR3 DNA reads TGTGCCAGCCGTAAGCTGAGGAACACCGGGGAGCTGTTTTTT. Protein sequence: CASRKLRNTGELFF. The chain carries TRBV12-3 or TRBV12-4 and TRBJ2-2; no clear D. The V end was cut by 8 bases, the J end by 1 base, with 11 bases between. The CDR3 contains 14 residues.

In DNA form, the CDR3 reads TGTGCCAGCAGCGTGGAACTAGCGGACGACCTTTTTTGGTTTCTACATCACGGGGAGCTGTTTTTT. It specifies CASSVELADDLFWFLHHGELFF. The V call is TRBV13, the J call TRBJ2-2, with 8 bases fitting TRBD2. The junction had 30 bases not matched to a gene; V was cut back by 5 bases and J by 7 bases. The CDR3 is made up of 22 amino acids. Looked up from germline, CDR1 is PRHDT and CDR2 is FYEKMQ (reference sequence). Full variable domain (remainder filled in from reference TRBV13 and TRBJ2-2): AAGVIQSPRHLIKEKRETATLKCYPIPRHDTVYWYQQGPGQDPQFLISFYEKMQSDKGSIPDRFSAQQFSDYHSELNMSSLELGDSALYFCASSVELADDLFWFLHHGELFFGEGSRLTVL.

This chain uses TRBV7-8 with TRBJ1-4, with a possible D match to TRBD1 (6 bases). Germline V CDR1 and CDR2: SGHVS, FQNEAQ. This CDR3 contains 13 residues. Trimming pared 5 bases from V and 8 bases from J, leaving 12 bases between. The CDR3 loop reads CASSPGVREKLFF. The DNA for the CDR3 is TGTGCCAGCAGCCCAGGGGTGCGGGAAAAACTGTTTTTT.

The chain joins TRBV5-1 to TRBJ2-1; D gene uncertain. Deletions cut 4 bases from V and 3 bases from J, with 11 bases between. The CDR3 loop spans 14 amino acids. Germline V gene lookup returns CDR1 SGHRS and CDR2 YFSETQ. The CDR3 DNA sequence: TGCGCCAGCAGCCCTACTACCAACTACAATGAGCAGTTCTTC. Its protein product is CASSPTTNYNEQFF.

This clonotype was detected only a few times. The chain combines TRBV7-2 with TRBJ2-5, with D perhaps TRBD1 (6 bases). Trimming pared 2 bases from V and 4 bases from J, leaving 8 bases between. This CDR3 spans 13 amino acids. Per germline, CDR1 SGHTA and CDR2 FQGNSA. CDR3 amino acids: CASSLQGSETQYF. Here the CDR3 DNA reads TGTGCCAGCAGCTTACAGGGGTCAGAGACCCAGTACTTC.

This clonotype was seen more than once but under ten times. The chain employs TRBV12-3 or TRBV12-4 and TRBJ2-1; 7 nucleotides match TRBD2. With V trimmed by 8 bases and J by 6 bases, 13 bases remained unmatched. CDR3 size: 15 residues. CDR3 protein: CASGGRIREVNEQFF. DNA of the CDR3: TGTGCCAGCGGCGGGAGAATTAGGGAGGTCAATGAGCAGTTCTTC.

Points on this clonotype: This sequence may be a read error, since a much larger clone differs from it by one base. V usage is TRBV27 and J usage is TRBJ2-5; 13 positions match TRBD2. V lost 5 bases to trimming and J lost 1 base; unmatched junction nucleotides: 4. CDR3 length: 16 residues. The germline V gene has CDR1 MNHEY and CDR2 SMNVEV (reference sequence). The CDR3 region has the DNA TGTGCCAGCAGTAGACTAGCGGGAGGCATCCAAGAGACCCAGTACTTC. Encoded protein: CASSRLAGGIQETQYF.

A few counts support this clonotype. V gene TRBV3-1 combines with J gene TRBJ1-6; D possibly corresponds to TRBD1 (5 bases). The CDR3 has 20 amino acids. Trimming removed 3 bases from V and 4 bases from J, with 25 bases in between. Per germline, CDR1 LGHDT and CDR2 YNNKEL (reference sequence). The CDR3 protein is CASSHQVKASRTRYNSPLHF. The CDR3 bases are TGTGCCAGCAGCCACCAAGTCAAGGCTTCTCGGACACGTTATAATTCACCCCTCCACTTT. The full variable domain, completed using reference TRBV3-1 and TRBJ1-6, is DTAVSQTPKYLVTQMGNDKSIKCEQNLGHDTMYWYKQDSKKFLKIMFSYNNKELIINETVPNRFSPKSPDKAHLNLHINSLELGDSAVYFCASSHQVKASRTRYNSPLHFGNGTRLTVT.

The chain couples TRBV9 to TRBJ2-1; D is undetermined. The CDR3 spans 14 residues. CDR1 and CDR2 from the germline V gene are SGDLS and YYNGEE. V lost 5 bases, J lost 4 bases, and 13 bases lay in between. CDR3 region: CASRRVHFYNEQFF. The CDR3 nucleotides are TGTGCCAGCAGACGGGTCCATTTTTACAATGAGCAGTTCTTC.

This clonotype was seen many times. The chain uses TRBV7-8 and TRBJ2-3, with 15 bases matching TRBD2. The CDR3 loop spans 18 amino acids. Germline assignment: CDR1 SGHVS and CDR2 FQNEAQ. V lost 1 base, J lost 2 bases, and 4 bases stayed unmatched. This CDR3 reads CASSLDGLAGGTTDTQYF. In DNA form, the CDR3 reads TGTGCCAGCAGCTTAGATGGACTAGCGGGAGGGACCACAGATACGCAGTATTTT.

This chain uses TRBV15 with TRBJ2-4; possible D gene TRBD1, 5 bases. Trimming cost V 1 base and J 1 base, with 11 bases left between them. The CDR3 extends over 16 amino acids. Looked up from germline, CDR1 is LNHNV and CDR2 is YYDKDF (reference sequence). CDR3 DNA: TGTGCCACCAGCAGAGTATCAGGGTCTGCCAAAAACATTCAGTACTTC. It is translated as CATSRVSGSAKNIQYF.

The genes are TRBV6-2 or TRBV6-3 and TRBJ2-1; the D is unclear. V was pared by 7 bases and J by 9 bases, with 25 bases between. The CDR3 sequence is 16 residues long. CDR1 is MNHEY and CDR2 is SVGEGT in the germline V gene. The CDR3 loop reads CASKQIRLVYPTEQFF. For the CDR3, the DNA is TGTGCCAGCAAACAGATCAGGCTGGTCTATCCGACTGAGCAGTTCTTC.

The V and J genes are TRBV3-1 and TRBJ2-7; no clear D gene. CDR3 length: 16 amino acids. V was clipped by 0 bases and J by 3 bases, with 15 bases between them. Germline V lookup: CDR1 LGHDT, CDR2 YNNKEL (reference sequence). The CDR3 loop is CASSQDIWQPYYEQYF. Written as DNA, the CDR3 is TGTGCCAGCAGCCAAGATATTTGGCAGCCCTACTACGAGCAGTACTTC.

This clonotype has at least ten counts. The V gene is TRBV6-4, the J gene TRBJ1-1; no definite D call. The CDR3 spans 13 residues. V was cut by 5 bases and J by 0 bases, with 7 bases left in between. Germline V gene lookup returns CDR1 MRHNA and CDR2 SNTAGT. CDR3 in amino acids: CASSFQVNTEAFF. The CDR3 DNA reads as TGTGCCAGCAGTTTCCAGGTGAACACTGAAGCTTTCTTT.

This clonotype was counted many times. The gene calls are TRBV15 and TRBJ2-3; TRBD1 is a possible D gene (5 bases). V lost 0 bases to trimming and J lost 1 base, with 5 bases between them. The CDR3 covers 14 residues. Germline V lookup: CDR1 LNHNV, CDR2 YYDKDF (reference sequence). CDR3 sequence (DNA): TGTGCCACCAGCAGAGACAGGGGCACAGATACGCAGTATTTT. Translating it yields CATSRDRGTDTQYF.

This clonotype was seen many times. The chain couples TRBV7-2 to TRBJ2-3, with 8 bases aligning to TRBD2. J gave up 0 bases and V 3 bases, and 2 bases lay outside the gene matches. The CDR3 has 15 amino acids. Germline CDR1 SGHTA, CDR2 FQGNSA. The CDR3 reads CASSFTSGSTDTQYF. As DNA, the CDR3 is TGTGCCAGCAGCTTCACTAGCGGAAGCACAGATACGCAGTATTTT.

This clonotype appeared a few times. The chain carries TRBV6-1 and TRBJ2-7; 10 nucleotides align to TRBD1. Trimming at V came to 7 bases and at J to 4 bases, leaving 4 bases not matched to a gene. The CDR3 is 13 residues long. Germline V gene sequence: CDR1 MNHNS, CDR2 SASEGT. As DNA, the CDR3 is TGTGCCAGCAAGGGACAGGGGTTATACGAGCAGTACTTC. This sequence encodes CASKGQGLYEQYF.

The chain has TRBV20-1 and TRBJ2-4; TRBD1 matches 8 bases. This CDR3 spans 16 amino acids. The germline CDR1 and CDR2 sequences are DFQATT and SNEGSKA (reference sequence). With 1 base clipped from V and 6 bases from J, the junction kept 11 bases outside the gene matches. The CDR3 sequence: CSARGGQGNIGNIQYF. In nucleotides, the CDR3 is TGCAGTGCTAGAGGCGGACAGGGTAACATCGGAAACATTCAGTACTTC.

The rearrangement links TRBV28 to TRBJ2-7; D is perhaps TRBD2 (5 bases). The germline CDR1 and CDR2 sequences are MDHEN and SYDVKM. The CDR3 covers 15 residues. The V and J ends lost 6 bases and 3 bases respectively, with 18 bases between them. In nucleotides, the CDR3 is TGTGCCAGCAGCCCTTTAATTAAGAGGGACTACGAGCAGTACTTC. Translated, it gives CASSPLIKRDYEQYF. Variable domain in full (rest from reference TRBV28 and TRBJ2-7): DVKVTQSSRYLVKRTGEKVFLECVQDMDHENMFWYRQDPGLGLRLIYFSYDVKMKEKGDIPEGYSVSREKKERFSLILESASTNQTSMYLCASSPLIKRDYEQYFGPGTRLTVT.

This chain links TRBV20-1 with TRBJ1-2, with TRBD1 as a possible D gene (5 bases). This CDR3 comprises 12 residues. Germline CDR1 and CDR2: DFQATT and SNEGSKA (reference sequence). Trimming removed 3 bases from V and 4 bases from J, with 9 bases in between. As DNA, the CDR3 is TGCAGTGCTAGTGGGGGGATCTATGGCTACACCTTC. This gives the protein CSASGGIYGYTF.

This clonotype has more than one count but fewer than ten. The chain uses TRBV10-3 and TRBJ2-5; 11 bases map to TRBD2. The germline gives CDR1 ENHRY, CDR2 SYGVKD. The CDR3 runs 18 residues. Trimming took 3 bases from V and 2 from J; bases not matched to a gene: 11. CDR3: CAISERSSGRAGQETQYF. CDR3 in DNA: TGTGCCATCAGTGAACGGAGTAGCGGGAGGGCCGGGCAAGAGACCCAGTACTTC.

This clonotype was counted a few times. The gene calls are TRBV29-1 and TRBJ2-3, with unresolved D. V shed 8 bases and J shed 3 bases, with 12 bases lying between them. Looked up from germline, CDR1 is SQVTM and CDR2 is ANQGSEA. The CDR3 extends over 12 amino acids. CDR3 DNA sequence: TGCAGCATGTACTTGGCGACAGATACGCAGTATTTT. Translating gives CSMYLATDTQYF.